This is a list of T cell receptor beta chains from one sample in a study of blood T cells in healthy people across ages. TCRdb re-called the 5' RACE reads through MiXCR, storing one row per CDR3 protein. Here the sample spans 1.5 million or so distinct CDR3 sequences, under 55% being singletons. Source material: blood. The receptors come from a woman aged 18-29 years in good health. CDR3s include the opening cysteine and the closing phenylalanine or tryptophan. The order of the fields is J gene, clone size, D gene, V gene, CDR3 protein, CDR3 DNA. A D gene is named only where the DNA matches it firmly. Some rows have no size entry. The others give once, few or many, or a class for an expanded clone.

j_gene: TRBJ2-7; abundance: -; d_gene: TRBD1; v_gene: TRBV5-6; CDR3aa: CASSVKGQGFYEQYF; CDR3nt: TGTGCCAGCAGCGTTAAGGGACAGGGATTCTACGAGCAGTACTTC
j_gene: TRBJ1-5; abundance: -; d_gene: -; v_gene: TRBV12-5; CDR3aa: CASGLVVSYDVQPQHF; CDR3nt: TGTGCTAGTGGTTTGGTCGTCAGTTACGACGTGCAGCCCCAGCATTTT
j_gene: TRBJ1-2; abundance: many; d_gene: -; v_gene: TRBV29-1; CDR3aa: CSVPMGSRGYTF; CDR3nt: TGCAGCGTTCCTATGGGGAGTCGCGGCTACACCTTC
j_gene: TRBJ1-2; abundance: -; d_gene: -; v_gene: TRBV29-1; CDR3aa: CSVEDRVPDSFYGYTF; CDR3nt: TGCAGCGTTGAGGATCGGGTACCGGACAGCTTCTATGGCTACACCTTC
j_gene: TRBJ1-1; abundance: few; d_gene: -; v_gene: TRBV6-1; CDR3aa: CASPGAAEAFF; CDR3nt: TGTGCCAGCCCCGGGGCGGCTGAAGCTTTCTTT
j_gene: TRBJ2-5; abundance: few; d_gene: TRBD1; v_gene: TRBV12-3/TRBV12-4; CDR3aa: CASSFRTGGETQYF; CDR3nt: TGTGCCAGCAGTTTTCGGACAGGGGGGGAGACCCAGTACTTC
j_gene: TRBJ2-7; abundance: -; d_gene: -; v_gene: TRBV4-1; CDR3aa: CASSQSQGGEQYF; CDR3nt: TGCGCCAGCAGCCAATCCCAGGGTGGCGAGCAGTACTTC
j_gene: TRBJ1-1; abundance: -; d_gene: -; v_gene: TRBV29-1; CDR3aa: CSAAGKNTEAFF; CDR3nt: TGCAGCGCCGCGGGAAAGAACACTGAAGCTTTCTTT
j_gene: TRBJ2-7; abundance: once; d_gene: -; v_gene: TRBV3-1; CDR3aa: CASSRGVVLEQYF; CDR3nt: TGTGCCAGCAGCCGAGGAGTAGTTCTCGAGCAGTACTTC
j_gene: TRBJ1-2; abundance: -; d_gene: -; v_gene: TRBV5-6; CDR3aa: CASSLDGTYTF; CDR3nt: TGTGCCAGCAGCTTGGACGGCACCTACACCTTC
j_gene: TRBJ1-1; abundance: -; d_gene: -; v_gene: TRBV5-5; CDR3aa: CASSFEVPTVMNTEAFF; CDR3nt: TGTGCCAGCAGCTTCGAGGTGCCTACCGTCATGAACACTGAAGCTTTCTTT
j_gene: TRBJ1-2; abundance: few; d_gene: -; v_gene: TRBV5-1; CDR3aa: CASSYGSWGSSYGYTF; CDR3nt: TGCGCCAGCAGTTATGGATCGTGGGGCTCGAGCTATGGCTACACCTTC
j_gene: TRBJ2-7; abundance: many; d_gene: TRBD2; v_gene: TRBV12-3/TRBV12-4; CDR3aa: CASRRTSGSYEQYF; CDR3nt: TGTGCCAGCAGACGGACTAGCGGATCCTACGAGCAGTACTTC
j_gene: TRBJ1-5; abundance: few; d_gene: TRBD1; v_gene: TRBV7-2; CDR3aa: CASSPYGTGNGNQPQHF; CDR3nt: TGTGCCAGCAGCCCATACGGGACAGGGAACGGCAATCAGCCCCAGCATTTT
j_gene: TRBJ2-3; abundance: -; d_gene: -; v_gene: TRBV20-1; CDR3aa: CSARGRAADTQYF; CDR3nt: TGCAGTGCTAGAGGGCGAGCCGCAGATACGCAGTATTTT
j_gene: TRBJ1-2; abundance: -; d_gene: -; v_gene: TRBV6-6; CDR3aa: CASSPFGELGYTF; CDR3nt: TGTGCCAGCAGTCCCTTTGGCGAGCTTGGCTACACCTTC
j_gene: TRBJ1-6; abundance: few; d_gene: TRBD1; v_gene: TRBV28; CDR3aa: CASRPPLRQGLKSPLHF; CDR3nt: TGTGCCAGCAGACCACCCCTAAGACAGGGGTTAAAATCACCCCTCCACTTT
j_gene: TRBJ2-6; abundance: -; d_gene: -; v_gene: TRBV12-3/TRBV12-4; CDR3aa: CASAPRDSGANVLTF; CDR3nt: TGTGCCAGCGCGCCTCGGGACTCTGGGGCCAACGTCCTGACTTTC
j_gene: TRBJ2-1; abundance: -; d_gene: -; v_gene: TRBV6-5; CDR3aa: CASSYGGNSYNEQFF; CDR3nt: TGTGCCAGCAGTTACGGCGGCAACTCCTACAATGAGCAGTTCTTC
j_gene: TRBJ2-3; abundance: -; d_gene: TRBD1; v_gene: TRBV7-6; CDR3aa: CASSGGQGLITDTQYF; CDR3nt: TGTGCCAGCAGCGGGGGACAGGGGCTCATCACAGATACGCAGTATTTT
j_gene: TRBJ1-3; abundance: -; d_gene: -; v_gene: TRBV29-1; CDR3aa: CSVGDWNTIYF; CDR3nt: TGCAGCGTGGGGGACTGGAACACCATATATTTT
j_gene: TRBJ2-1; abundance: -; d_gene: TRBD2; v_gene: TRBV6-2/TRBV6-3; CDR3aa: CASSRLAGEGNEQFF; CDR3nt: TGTGCCAGCAGTCGACTAGCGGGAGAGGGGAATGAGCAGTTCTTC
j_gene: TRBJ1-5; abundance: -; d_gene: -; v_gene: TRBV29-1; CDR3aa: CSVETESNQPQHF; CDR3nt: TGCAGCGTTGAGACAGAAAGCAATCAGCCCCAGCATTTT
j_gene: TRBJ2-1; abundance: few; d_gene: TRBD2; v_gene: TRBV7-2; CDR3aa: CASSPIAGRGRNEQFF; CDR3nt: TGTGCCAGCAGTCCCATAGCGGGCCGAGGACGCAATGAGCAGTTCTTC
j_gene: TRBJ2-2; abundance: -; d_gene: -; v_gene: TRBV28; CDR3aa: CASSLSIGGTGELFF; CDR3nt: TGTGCCAGCAGTTTATCCATAGGCGGCACCGGGGAGCTGTTTTTT
j_gene: TRBJ1-5; abundance: once; d_gene: TRBD1; v_gene: TRBV6-2/TRBV6-3; CDR3aa: CASRDPGQGLQPQHF; CDR3nt: TGTGCCAGCAGAGACCCGGGACAGGGGTTGCAGCCCCAGCATTTT
j_gene: TRBJ2-3; abundance: -; d_gene: -; v_gene: TRBV28; CDR3aa: CASAQRGLGTDMQYF; CDR3nt: TGTGCCAGCGCTCAACGGGGGCTGGGTACAGATATGCAGTATTTT
j_gene: TRBJ1-4; abundance: -; d_gene: -; v_gene: TRBV5-1; CDR3aa: CASSRGPRGEEKLFF; CDR3nt: TGCGCCAGCAGCCGCGGACCGAGGGGAGAGGAAAAACTGTTTTTT
j_gene: TRBJ2-7; abundance: -; d_gene: -; v_gene: TRBV9; CDR3aa: CASSDGTYNEQYF; CDR3nt: TGTGCCAGCAGCGATGGAACCTACAATGAGCAGTACTTC